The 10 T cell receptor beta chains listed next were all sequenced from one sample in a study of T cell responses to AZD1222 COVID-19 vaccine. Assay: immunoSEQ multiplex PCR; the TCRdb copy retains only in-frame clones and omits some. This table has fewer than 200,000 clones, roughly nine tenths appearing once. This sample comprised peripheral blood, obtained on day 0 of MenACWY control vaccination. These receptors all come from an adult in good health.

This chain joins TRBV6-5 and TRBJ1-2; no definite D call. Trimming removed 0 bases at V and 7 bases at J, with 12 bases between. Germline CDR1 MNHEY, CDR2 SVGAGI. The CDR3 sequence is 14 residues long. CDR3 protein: CASSYSADLPGYTF. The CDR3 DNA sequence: TGTGCCAGCAGTTACTCCGCAGATCTACCTGGCTACACCTTC.

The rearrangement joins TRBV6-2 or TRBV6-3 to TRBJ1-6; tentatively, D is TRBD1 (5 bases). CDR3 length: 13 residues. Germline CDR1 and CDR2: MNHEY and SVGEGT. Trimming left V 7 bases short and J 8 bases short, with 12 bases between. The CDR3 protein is CASTPLGDSPLHF. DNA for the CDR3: TGTGCCAGCACCCCATTAGGGGATTCACCCCTCCACTTT.

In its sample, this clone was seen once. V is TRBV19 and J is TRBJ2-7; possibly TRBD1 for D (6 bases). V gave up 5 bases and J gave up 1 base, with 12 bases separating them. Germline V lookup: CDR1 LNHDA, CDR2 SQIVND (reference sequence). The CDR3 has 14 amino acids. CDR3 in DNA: TGTGCCAGTAGTTCAACAAGGGGGTCCTACGAGCAGTACTTC. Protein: CASSSTRGSYEQYF.

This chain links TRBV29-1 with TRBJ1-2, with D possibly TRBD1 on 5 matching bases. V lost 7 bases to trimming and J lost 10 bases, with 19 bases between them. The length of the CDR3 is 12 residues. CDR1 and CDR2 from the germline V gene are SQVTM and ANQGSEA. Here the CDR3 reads CSAWDRTSFYTF. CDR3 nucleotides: TGCAGCGCTTGGGACCGTACCTCCTTCTACACCTTC.

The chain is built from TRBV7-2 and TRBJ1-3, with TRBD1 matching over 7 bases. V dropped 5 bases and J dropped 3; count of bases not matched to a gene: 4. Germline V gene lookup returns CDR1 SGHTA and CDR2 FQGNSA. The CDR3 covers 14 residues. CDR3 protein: CASSLGTDGNTIYF. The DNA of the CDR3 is TGTGCCAGCAGCCTCGGGACAGATGGAAACACCATATATTTT.

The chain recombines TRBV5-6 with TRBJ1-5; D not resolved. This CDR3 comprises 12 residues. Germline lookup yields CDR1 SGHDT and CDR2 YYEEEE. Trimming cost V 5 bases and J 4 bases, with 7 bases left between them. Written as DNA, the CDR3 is TGTGCCAGCAGTGTCTGGAATCAGCCCCAGCATTTT. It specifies CASSVWNQPQHF.

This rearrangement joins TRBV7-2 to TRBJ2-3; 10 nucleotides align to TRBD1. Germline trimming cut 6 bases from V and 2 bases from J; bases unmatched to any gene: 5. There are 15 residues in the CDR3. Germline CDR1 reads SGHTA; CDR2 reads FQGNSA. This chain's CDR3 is CASSRQGATTDTQYF. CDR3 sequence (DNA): TGTGCCAGCAGTCGACAGGGGGCAACCACAGATACGCAGTATTTT.

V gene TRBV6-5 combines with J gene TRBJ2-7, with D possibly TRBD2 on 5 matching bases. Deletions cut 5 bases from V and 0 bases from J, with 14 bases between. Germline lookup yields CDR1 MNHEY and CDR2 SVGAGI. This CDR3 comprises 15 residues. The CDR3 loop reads CASSPDGISSYEQYF. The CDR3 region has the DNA TGTGCCAGCAGTCCGGACGGGATTAGCTCCTACGAGCAGTACTTC.

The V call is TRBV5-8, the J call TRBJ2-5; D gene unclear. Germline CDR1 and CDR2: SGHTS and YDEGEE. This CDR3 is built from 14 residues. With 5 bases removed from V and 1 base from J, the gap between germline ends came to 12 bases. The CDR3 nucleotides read TGTGCCAGCAGATATGGACCCGTCCAAGAGACCCAGTACTTC. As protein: CASRYGPVQETQYF.

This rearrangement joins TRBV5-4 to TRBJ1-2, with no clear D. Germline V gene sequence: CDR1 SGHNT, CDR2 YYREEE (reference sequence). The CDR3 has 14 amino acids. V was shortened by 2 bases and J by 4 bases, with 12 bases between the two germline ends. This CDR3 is CASSFYGSFYGYTF. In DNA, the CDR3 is TGTGCCAGCAGCTTTTACGGCAGCTTCTATGGCTACACCTTC.